The T cell receptor beta chain under discussion was sequenced for a study of T-cell reconstitution after alpha-beta-depleted transplantation in children. Study conclusions and caveats: At the one-year point after transplant, T-cell counts and TCRbeta diversity were found to come mostly from T cells that had been newly produced. TCRbeta diversity was high at day 60 in some patients (a result of surviving recipient T cells and thymic progenitors). It was reported that alpha-beta T cells came from several hundred expanded graft clones (about two months after transplant).

Construction of the TCRbeta library involved unique molecular identifiers. One entry per CDR3 protein results from TCRdb running MiXCR on the PCR reads. The sample gives about 460,000 distinct CDR3 sequences, over 9.5% of which show up once; approximately 2% is in the top ten. This clonotype was seen repeatedly, ten times or more. Its specificity is unknown. The CDR3 is 16 residues long. The origin of this receptor is a child aged 2 to 15 with inherited bone marrow failure, due to receive a stem cell transplant. The sequencing here drew on PBMCs, taken before TCRalphabeta/CD19-depleted stem cell transplant. V gene TRBV21-1 combines with J gene TRBJ1-1; the D call TRBD1 from the table was never checked on the DNA. TRBV21-1 is deemed a pseudogene. DNA for the CDR3: TGTGCCAGCAACATAAATACGCCAGGGGGACGCACTGAAGCTTTCTTT. Translated, it gives CASNINTPGGRTEAFF.